This paragraph covers one T cell receptor beta chain sequence. The antigen is unknown. This entry comes from a study of response to subunit inactivated influenza vaccine. CDR3 length: 13 residues. Deletions cut 5 bases from V and 0 bases from J, with 7 bases between. The germline CDR1 and CDR2 sequences are SGHVS and FQNEAQ. The study's findings and limits: Authors suggested each seasonal flu vaccination may recruit only limited numbers of new T cells.

A single record per CDR3 protein comes from TCRdb applying MiXCR to the RT-PCR reads. This table holds about 650,000 distinct CDR3 sequences, approximately 14% found once. The receptor comes from a man aged 45-65 years who received an inactivated influenza vaccine. The starting material was PBMCs from blood, obtained approximately 15 days before vaccination. This chain joins TRBV7-8 and TRBJ1-1; D uncertain. In DNA, the CDR3 is TGTGCCAGCAGCCACAGCATGAACACTGAAGCTTTCTTT. This sequence encodes CASSHSMNTEAFF.